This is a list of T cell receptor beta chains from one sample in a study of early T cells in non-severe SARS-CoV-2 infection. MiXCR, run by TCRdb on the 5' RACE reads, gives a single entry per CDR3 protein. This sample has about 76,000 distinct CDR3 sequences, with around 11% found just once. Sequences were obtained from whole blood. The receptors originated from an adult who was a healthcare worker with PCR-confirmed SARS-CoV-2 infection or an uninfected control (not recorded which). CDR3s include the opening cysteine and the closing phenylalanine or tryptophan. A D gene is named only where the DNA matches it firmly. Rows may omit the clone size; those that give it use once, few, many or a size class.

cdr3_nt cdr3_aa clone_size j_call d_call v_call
TGTGCCCAACAGGGTTCTTGGCTTTTACAGCCCCAGCATTTT CAQQGSWLLQPQHF many TRBJ1-5 - TRBV12-2
TGCAGTGCTAGTGGGGGGAGGGATGAAAAACTGTTTTTT CSASGGRDEKLFF many TRBJ1-4 - TRBV20-1
TGCGCCAGCAGCTTCGGGACGGACACAGATACGCAGTATTTT CASSFGTDTDTQYF many TRBJ2-3 - TRBV5-1
TGCGCCAGCAGCACCGGACAGGGGGCGGCCAAAAACATTCAGTACTTC CASSTGQGAAKNIQYF - TRBJ2-4 TRBD1 TRBV5-1
TGTGCCAGCAGTCAGGACCCGGGGACTGAAGCTTTCTTT CASSQDPGTEAFF - TRBJ1-1 - TRBV2
TGTGCCAGCAGCCGGACAGGGCAAGAGACCCAGTACTTC CASSRTGQETQYF - TRBJ2-5 TRBD1 TRBV7-9
TGCGCCAGTCCCACTCCCAAGGGAGGGGAGCAGTTCTTC CASPTPKGGEQFF many TRBJ2-1 TRBD2 TRBV23-1
TGCAGCGTTGATGGGGAAAGCGGCTATGGCTACACCTTC CSVDGESGYGYTF few TRBJ1-2 - TRBV29-1
TGTGCCAGCTCAATCGCCATAGGGACTCGTTACGAGCAGTACTTC CASSIAIGTRYEQYF - TRBJ2-7 - TRBV18
TGTGCCAGCAGCACCGGGACGGTCCTTTATTCACCCCTCCACTTT CASSTGTVLYSPLHF medium-sized TRBJ1-6 - TRBV11-1
TGTGCCAGCAGTGAAAGGGGCAGGGCTAGTCAGCCCCAGCATTTT CASSERGRASQPQHF few TRBJ1-5 - TRBV6-1
TGCAGCGGCCACCTGGCACTGACAGATACGCAGTATTTT CSGHLALTDTQYF few TRBJ2-3 - TRBV29-1
TGCAGTGCTAGAGTCCGACTAGCGGGGCTGGCGCCTTACGAGCAGTACTTC CSARVRLAGLAPYEQYF many TRBJ2-7 TRBD2 TRBV20-1
TGTGCCAGCAGCTTAGGGTTAGCGGGGGACCCGGAGGAGACCCAGTACTTC CASSLGLAGDPEETQYF - TRBJ2-5 TRBD2 TRBV11-2
TGCGCCAGCAGCCATGGACAGGGTCAGGACGAGCAGTACTTC CASSHGQGQDEQYF few TRBJ2-7 TRBD1 TRBV4-1
TGCAGTGCTAGACGGGGGGCCGTAGAGACCCAGTACTTC CSARRGAVETQYF many TRBJ2-5 - TRBV20-1
TGTGCCAGAAGCTGGACTGAAATCAATCAGCCCCAGCATTTT CARSWTEINQPQHF few TRBJ1-5 - TRBV5-3
TGTGCCAGCAGCCTCGCCGGGACAGAGGCCACAGATACGCAGTATTTT CASSLAGTEATDTQYF - TRBJ2-3 TRBD1 TRBV7-9
TGTGCCAGCAGCTTAGGTCAGTCTGAAGCTTTCTTT CASSLGQSEAFF - TRBJ1-1 - TRBV7-9
TGTGCCAGCAGCTCTCAGCCCTACAATGAGCAGTTCTTC CASSSQPYNEQFF many TRBJ2-1 - TRBV7-3
TGTGCCAGCCAAAAGAACAGGGGTCACTATGGCTACACCTTC CASQKNRGHYGYTF many TRBJ1-2 TRBD1 TRBV11-2
TGTGCCAGCTCACCTCTGACATTGAACACCGGGGAGCTGTTTTTT CASSPLTLNTGELFF few TRBJ2-2 - TRBV18
TGTGCCAACCGCGACAGGGGGCCGGCCGGGGAGCTGTTTTTT CANRDRGPAGELFF many TRBJ2-2 TRBD1 TRBV6-1
TGTGCCAGCAGTTTATCTTGGGACCTTGGGCAGTACTTC CASSLSWDLGQYF - TRBJ2-7 - TRBV12-3/TRBV12-4
TGTGCCAGCAGCACCTTCGACAGGGTCCGAGCCGGAAGCACTGAAGCTTTCTTT CASSTFDRVRAGSTEAFF many TRBJ1-1 - TRBV21-1
TGTGCCAGCAGCGAGGACATGGCGATCGGCTACACCTTC CASSEDMAIGYTF - TRBJ1-2 - TRBV12-3/TRBV12-4
TGTGCCAGTAGTATCCGGGACAGGGGGCGCGACGAGCAGTACTTC CASSIRDRGRDEQYF - TRBJ2-7 TRBD1 TRBV19
TGTGCCAGCAGAGGAGAGGCTATTGGCTACGAGCAGTACTTC CASRGEAIGYEQYF - TRBJ2-7 - TRBV2
TGTGCCAGCAGCTCCACAGGGAGGGCAACTAATGAAAAACTGTTTTTT CASSSTGRATNEKLFF many TRBJ1-4 - TRBV7-2
TGTGCCAGCAGCCATCTTCAGGGGGATACCTACGAGCAGTACTTC CASSHLQGDTYEQYF many TRBJ2-7 TRBD1 TRBV4-2
TGCAGCGTTGAAGGGAGGGCAGTCTATGGCTACACCTTC CSVEGRAVYGYTF many TRBJ1-2 - TRBV29-1
TGTGCCAGCAGATCGACAGGGGGACCTAACGAGCAGTACTTC CASRSTGGPNEQYF few TRBJ2-7 TRBD1 TRBV6-1
TGTGCCAGCAGCCAAGATTTAGGACAGGGGATCGAGCAGTACTTC CASSQDLGQGIEQYF few TRBJ2-7 TRBD1 TRBV4-2
TGCAGTGCTAGCTCGGACCAAGAGACCCAGTACTTC CSASSDQETQYF - TRBJ2-5 - TRBV20-1
TGTGCCTGGAGTCCTGGACAGGGCAAGCAGTACTTC CAWSPGQGKQYF many TRBJ2-7 TRBD1 TRBV30
TGTGCCAGCTCACCCGGGTCCCAAGAGACCCAGTACTTC CASSPGSQETQYF - TRBJ2-5 - TRBV18
TGTGCCAGCAGTTACTGGTCGACCCGAAATCAGCCCCAGCATTTT CASSYWSTRNQPQHF few TRBJ1-5 - TRBV6-2/TRBV6-3
TGTGCCAGCTCACCTCGGACAGGGGACTCCTACGAGCAGTACTTC CASSPRTGDSYEQYF - TRBJ2-7 TRBD1 TRBV18
TGTGCCAGCAGACCAACTAGCGGGGATCAAAATGAGCAGTTCTTC CASRPTSGDQNEQFF few TRBJ2-1 TRBD2 TRBV12-3/TRBV12-4
TGTGCCATCAGTGAGTCGAGGACAGGCACAGATACGCAGTATTTT CAISESRTGTDTQYF many TRBJ2-3 - TRBV10-3
TGTGCCAGCAGTGAAGACCGCTCCCCTCAGGAGACCCAGTACTTC CASSEDRSPQETQYF - TRBJ2-5 - TRBV6-1
TGTGCCAGCAGCTTAGGACTAGCGGGGCGACTCACAGATACGCAGTATTTT CASSLGLAGRLTDTQYF many TRBJ2-3 TRBD2 TRBV11-2
TGCGCCAGCAGCTTGGGGACAGGGACGAACACTGAAGCTTTCTTT CASSLGTGTNTEAFF - TRBJ1-1 TRBD1 TRBV5-1
TGTGCTAGTGGTCCCCCGGGCGGGGAGCTGTTTTTT CASGPPGGELFF many TRBJ2-2 - TRBV12-5
TGCGCCAGCAGCTACTCTGGGGCGGACTACTACGAGCAGTACTTC CASSYSGADYYEQYF many TRBJ2-7 - TRBV5-1
TGTGCCAGCAGTGCCTGGACAGCCGCAGATACGCAGTATTTT CASSAWTAADTQYF few TRBJ2-3 - TRBV27
TGTGCCAGCAGCTTGGGGGGGACAGGATTCACAGATACGCAGTATTTT CASSLGGTGFTDTQYF few TRBJ2-3 TRBD1 TRBV5-6
TGTGCCAGCAGCCGGGGGTCGGACACTGAAGCTTTCTTT CASSRGSDTEAFF - TRBJ1-1 - TRBV27
TGTGCCTGGAGTGTAACTCGGGGAGGGGACAATGAGCAGTTCTTC CAWSVTRGGDNEQFF many TRBJ2-1 TRBD2 TRBV30
TGTGCCAGCAGCTTAAAGGGGGGCACAGATACGCAGTATTTT CASSLKGGTDTQYF many TRBJ2-3 - TRBV11-2
TGTGCCAGCAGACCACCCGCTAACTATGGCTACACCTTC CASRPPANYGYTF - TRBJ1-2 - TRBV6-2/TRBV6-3
TGTGCCAGCAGCCTATCGGTGGATACGCAGTATTTT CASSLSVDTQYF many TRBJ2-3 - TRBV3-1
TGTGCCAGCAGCTTAAGGGGCCGAGGGGTTGGTGGAAACACCATATATTTT CASSLRGRGVGGNTIYF many TRBJ1-3 - TRBV7-6
TGTGCCACCGCGGCGGTGGGCACTGAAGCTTTCTTT CATAAVGTEAFF few TRBJ1-1 - TRBV10-3
TGCGCCAGCAGCCAAGGGACAGGGATTGGAGCAGATACGCAGTATTTT CASSQGTGIGADTQYF - TRBJ2-3 TRBD1 TRBV4-1